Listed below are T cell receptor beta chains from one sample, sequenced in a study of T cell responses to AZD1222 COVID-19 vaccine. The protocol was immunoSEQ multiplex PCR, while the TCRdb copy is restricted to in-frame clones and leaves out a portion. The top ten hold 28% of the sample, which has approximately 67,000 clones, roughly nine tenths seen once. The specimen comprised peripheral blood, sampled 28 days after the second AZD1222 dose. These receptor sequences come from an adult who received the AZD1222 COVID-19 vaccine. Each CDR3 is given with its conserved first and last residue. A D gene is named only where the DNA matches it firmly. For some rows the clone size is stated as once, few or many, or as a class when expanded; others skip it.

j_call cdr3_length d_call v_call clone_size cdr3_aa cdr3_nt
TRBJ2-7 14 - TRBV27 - CASSLTRISYEQYF TGTGCCAGCAGTTTAACACGGATCTCCTACGAGCAGTACTTC
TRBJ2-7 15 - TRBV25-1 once CASSGDLGSSYEQYF TGTGCCAGCAGTGGGGATTTAGGCAGCTCCTACGAGCAGTACTTC
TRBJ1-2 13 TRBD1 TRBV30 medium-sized CAWSAGTGRGYTF TGTGCCTGGAGTGCAGGGACAGGCCGTGGCTACACCTTC
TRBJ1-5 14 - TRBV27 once CASSGGQSNQPQHF TGTGCCAGCTCAGGAGGACAGAGCAATCAGCCCCAGCATTTT
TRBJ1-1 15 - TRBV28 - CASLGVAGPFTEAFF TGTGCCAGCCTTGGGGTAGCAGGGCCGTTCACTGAAGCTTTCTTT
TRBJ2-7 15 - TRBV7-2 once CASSLVGQNPYEQYF TGTGCCAGCAGCTTAGTTGGGCAGAACCCCTACGAGCAGTACTTC
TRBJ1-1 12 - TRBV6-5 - CASSGGSSGAFF TGTGCCAGCAGCGGAGGGAGTTCAGGAGCTTTCTTT
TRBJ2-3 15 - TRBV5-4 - CASSLSQGRTDTQYF TGTGCCAGCAGCTTGAGCCAGGGCCGCACAGATACGCAGTATTTT
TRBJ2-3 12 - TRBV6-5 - CATLTSTDTQYF TGTGCCACCCTGACGAGCACAGATACGCAGTATTTT
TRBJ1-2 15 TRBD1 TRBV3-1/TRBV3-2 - CASSPDGYRGHGYTF TGTGCCAGCAGCCCCGATGGTTACAGGGGGCATGGCTACACCTTC